The clone carrying this T cell receptor beta chain occurred once. Its antigen is as yet unknown. This entry is derived from a study of OX40 agonist ivuxolimab in advanced cancers. Across the whole study: Among those enrolled, mean age was about 63 years (range 23 to 79) and about 81% were male. Study-level points and caveats: Partial responders dosed at 0.1-3.0 mg/kg displayed clonal expansion ranking among the lowest.

Germline CDR1 and CDR2: SGHTA and FQGTGA. This CDR3 region has 16 residues. Trimming at V came to 4 bases and at J to 6 bases, leaving 8 bases not matched to a gene. Measured with immunoSEQ multiplex PCR; TCRdb has only the in-frame clones, and not every one. This table holds 60,000 to 85,000 clones, around 87% found once. Blood was sampled at baseline, cycle 4 day 1, and cycle 7 day 1. This clonotype originated in an adult with an advanced solid tumor such as melanoma, head and neck, liver or kidney cancer. This rearrangement joins TRBV7-3 to TRBJ2-1, with 11 bases fitting TRBD2. The material was CD4+ or CD8+ T cells sorted from blood, obtained in a trial of the OX40 agonist ivuxolimab. The CDR3 loop is CASSSRLAGSPNEQFF. DNA of the CDR3: TGTGCCAGCAGCTCCCGACTAGCGGGATCCCCCAATGAGCAGTTCTTC. Variable domain in full (rest from reference TRBV7-3 and TRBJ2-1): GAGVSQTPSNKVTEKGKYVELRCDPISGHTALYWYRQSLGQGPEFLIYFQGTGAADDSGLPNDRFFAVRPEGSVSTLKIQRTERGDSAVYLCASSSRLAGSPNEQFFGPGTRLTVL.